Listed below are T cell receptor beta chains from one sample, sequenced in a study of blood T cell repertoires in COVID-19. TCRdb's copy holds only in-frame clones and misses some; the assay was immunoSEQ multiplex PCR. The sample contains 20,000 to 25,000 clones, roughly 75% of which appear only once. The sequenced sample consisted of peripheral blood. These receptors all come from a human donor in a cohort sampled during active or convalescent COVID-19. Each CDR3 is given with its conserved first and last residue. Fields, in order: D gene, clone size, V gene, CDR3 protein. A D gene is named only where the DNA matches it firmly. Clone size is stated in some rows and not others, as once, few, many or a class when expanded.

NA,NA,TRBV29-1,CSVPMDSYGYTF
TRBD1,NA,TRBV30,CAWSVSGGGSPLHF
NA,NA,TRBV19,CASSALPLSGANVLTF
NA,NA,TRBV2,CASRGGSYNSPLHF
TRBD2,few,TRBV14,CASHPSGVKTQYF
TRBD1,NA,TRBV5-1,CASSSGQHEAFF
NA,NA,TRBV5-1,CASSLEGGRNQPQHF
NA,NA,TRBV10-1,CASSRHRDISYNEQFF
NA,NA,TRBV2,CASSPVRAYDIQYF
TRBD2,NA,TRBV2,CASRGDYLAQYF
TRBD1,few,TRBV18,CASSPWTGQETQYF
NA,NA,TRBV20-1,CSAPRGQHYTF
NA,once,TRBV5-4,CASRSQAHYGYTF
TRBD2,few,TRBV4-1,CASSPGLADRAQYF
TRBD2,NA,TRBV7-2,CASKTGTTSYEQYF
NA,NA,TRBV7-2,CASSPRGEGEQYF
TRBD2,few,TRBV29-1,CSVVGLAENEQFF
NA,NA,TRBV13,CASSLGLRGNSPLHF
NA,NA,TRBV13,CASSPRVEGGGYGYTF
NA,NA,TRBV7-9,CASSLAGTWGNEQYF
TRBD1,NA,TRBV7-9,CASSLAVTATGRGETQYF
TRBD2,NA,TRBV5-4,CASSIGTRLGGELFF
NA,NA,TRBV9,CASSVAGYPQNTEAFF
NA,NA,TRBV28,CASSPYFSRNEQFF
NA,NA,TRBV19,CASSIGRGSNYGYTF
TRBD2,NA,TRBV3-1/TRBV3-2,CASSTWTSGRVKDEQFF
TRBD2,NA,TRBV7-9,CASSLAQSGSKDEQFF
NA,NA,TRBV5-5,CASSPGGNQPQHF
TRBD2,once,TRBV27,CASSFWLAGPVNEQFF
TRBD1,NA,TRBV5-1,CASSSRPTGEGGYTF
NA,few,TRBV20-1,CSASLNTEAFF
NA,NA,TRBV28,CASSLGLVGTDTQYF
NA,few,TRBV3-1/TRBV3-2,CASSQGRPAGYTF
NA,NA,TRBV5-5,CASSIRVPDTEAFF
TRBD1,NA,TRBV5-8,CASSLGDRVNEQFF
NA,NA,TRBV4-3,CASGWGRLHNEQFF
NA,NA,TRBV10-2,CASSDRARQPQHF
TRBD1,few,TRBV9,CASSVSFSDREIGYTF
NA,NA,TRBV6-1,CASSEVADYGYTF
NA,once,TRBV28,CASSFSGPNEKLFF
NA,NA,TRBV5-4,CASSPGGLANTGELFF
NA,once,TRBV6-7,CASSTTGGTAGGGYNEQFF
NA,NA,TRBV28,CASSFFSGARGQETQYF
TRBD1,few,TRBV18,CASSPAGQANNEKLFF
TRBD1,NA,TRBV5-4,CASSLVGTGRNEQFF
NA,NA,TRBV5-8,CASRGRGTAQETQYF
NA,NA,TRBV9,CASSVNPIRGATNEKLFF
NA,NA,TRBV10-3,CALKTGNYGYTF
NA,NA,TRBV15,CATSTSTGIDKQFF
NA,NA,TRBV4-1,CASSPPTALRVPSRRNTEAFF
NA,NA,TRBV7-2,CASSWTATSNTEAFF
NA,medium-sized,TRBV11-1,CASSEQGVGYTF
NA,NA,TRBV7-2,CASSLVMNTEAFF
NA,once,TRBV28,CASILERYQPQHF
TRBD2,NA,TRBV11-3,CASSPRTSGGNEQFF
TRBD1,once,TRBV28,CASSRRLTGANVVAKNIQYF
NA,NA,TRBV15,CATSETRAPGELFF
TRBD1,NA,TRBV20-1,CSASGQVSYEQYF
TRBD1,NA,TRBV6-5,CASKRYLSGGYGYTF